One sample yielded the 27 T cell receptor beta chains listed below, sequenced in a study of post-analysis software for immune sequencing data. Study results and limitations: About 5 TRBV segments (TRBV5-6, TRBV5-1 and TRBV20-1 among them) occurred more frequently in patients than in controls.

These receptors' antigens are unknown. cDNA libraries of TCR beta carried unique molecular identifiers. TCRdb re-called the PCR reads through MiXCR, storing one row per CDR3 protein. The table shows 700,000 to 800,000 distinct CDR3 sequences, with roughly 30% occurring only once. Sequenced sample: blood. These receptors all stem from a girl aged 10-17 years with multiple sclerosis.

There are many counts of this clonotype. This sequence joins TRBV7-2 and TRBJ2-1; D unresolved. The CDR3 loop spans 12 amino acids. Germline CDR1 is SGHTA and CDR2 is FQGNSA. V was clipped by 5 bases and J by 0 bases, with 2 bases between them. The CDR3 protein is CASSASYNEQFF. CDR3 in DNA: TGTGCCAGCAGCGCCTCCTACAATGAGCAGTTCTTC.

This clonotype has more than one count but fewer than ten. The CDR3 DNA follows: TGTGCCAGCAGTCAAACCAGGGTCCGGGAGACCCAGTACTTC. It encodes CASSQTRVRETQYF. The chain is built from TRBV12-3 or TRBV12-4 and TRBJ2-5; possible D gene TRBD1, 5 bases. V was cut by 5 bases and J by 5 bases, with 15 bases left in between. The CDR3 consists of 14 residues.

The J gene is TRBJ1-4, the V gene TRBV20-1; D unclear. CDR3 size: 13 residues. Germline CDR1 DFQATT, CDR2 SNEGSKA (reference sequence). Trimming stripped 7 bases from V and 5 bases from J, with 14 bases between. The CDR3 bases are TGCAGTGTTAGGTCATTTGGGAATGAAAAACTGTTTTTT. Translation gives CSVRSFGNEKLFF.

The CDR3 nucleotides are TGTGCCAGCAGCCCACAGGACAGGGGGAACACTGAAGCTTTCTTT. It is translated as CASSPQDRGNTEAFF. The chain has TRBV12-3 or TRBV12-4 and TRBJ1-1; 9 positions agree with TRBD1. The trim removed 6 bases at V and 1 base at J, leaving 6 bases unmatched. The CDR3 consists of 15 residues.

This rearrangement joins TRBV3-1 to TRBJ1-2; weak D call: TRBD1 (5 bases). The CDR3 extends over 16 amino acids. CDR1 is LGHDT and CDR2 is YNNKEL in the germline V gene (reference sequence). V was trimmed by 4 bases and J by 2 bases, leaving 17 bases between them. The CDR3 DNA follows: TGTGCCAGCAGCCTCCGACCGGACAAACTGAACTATGGCTACACCTTC. Encoded protein: CASSLRPDKLNYGYTF.

This clonotype was seen a few times. The chain combines TRBV12-5 with TRBJ2-1; D is undetermined. Germline values: CDR1 LGHNT, CDR2 FRNRAP. The CDR3 covers 12 residues. Trimming took off 1 base at V and 7 bases at J, with 5 bases between the two ends. The CDR3 region has the DNA TGTGCTAGTGGTTTGGCTCTGAATGAGCAGTTCTTC. It is translated as CASGLALNEQFF.

This clonotype was found a few times. J is TRBJ1-1 and V is TRBV4-1; a weak D match, TRBD1 (6 bases). The V gene's germline CDR1 is MGHRA and CDR2 YSYEKL. CDR3 length: 15 residues. V lost 2 bases and J 2 bases, leaving 12 bases between the germline ends. CDR3 nucleotides: TGCGCCAGCAGCCAACATCAGGGGACAAACACTGAAGCTTTCTTT. Protein: CASSQHQGTNTEAFF.

This chain uses TRBV5-1 with TRBJ2-7; 10 bases are shared with TRBD2. Looked up from germline, CDR1 is SGHRS and CDR2 is YFSETQ. The CDR3 is 14 amino acids. Trimming cost V 5 bases and J 6 bases; bases outside gene matches: 8. The CDR3 spells CASRRRLAGAEQYF. As DNA, the CDR3 is TGCGCCAGCAGAAGGAGGCTAGCGGGAGCCGAGCAGTACTTC.

Details on this clonotype: Mismatch with germline at one junction end may stem from a read error. V usage is TRBV4-1 and J usage is TRBJ2-7, with D possibly TRBD1 on 5 matching bases. Germline V gives CDR1 MGHRA, CDR2 YSYEKL. This CDR3 has 13 residues. CDR3 in DNA: TGCGCCGGCAGCCAAGGGGCCACCTACGAGCAGTACTTC. It specifies CAGSQGATYEQYF.

This clonotype showed up just a few times. The chain links TRBV7-9 to TRBJ1-1; D is unresolved. This CDR3 has 14 residues. The germline V gene encodes CDR1 SEHNR and CDR2 FQNEAQ (reference sequence). Trimming pared 1 base from V and 1 base from J, leaving 7 bases between. The CDR3 region is CASSLVWENTEAFF. The CDR3 DNA is TGTGCCAGCAGCTTAGTTTGGGAGAACACTGAAGCTTTCTTT.

This rearrangement joins TRBV28 to TRBJ2-2; D is uncertain. Per germline, CDR1 MDHEN and CDR2 SYDVKM. The V gene lost 2 bases and the J gene lost 8 bases, with 12 bases spanning the gap. The CDR3 is 14 residues long. CDR3 in DNA: TGTGCCAGCAGTTTAAGAAGAAGGGCGGGGGAGCTGTTTTTT. Encoded protein: CASSLRRRAGELFF.

This chain connects TRBV20-1 to TRBJ2-1; tentatively, D is TRBD2 (6 bases). The germline gives CDR1 DFQATT, CDR2 SNEGSKA (reference sequence). V was trimmed by 0 bases and J by 2 bases, leaving 14 bases between them. The CDR3 has 16 amino acids. The CDR3 here is CSARDLGAGTYNEQFF. CDR3 nucleotide sequence: TGCAGTGCTAGAGATTTAGGCGCGGGGACCTACAATGAGCAGTTCTTC.

The chain couples TRBV27 to TRBJ2-7, with a tentative D call TRBD2 (5 bases). V dropped 6 bases and J dropped 0 bases, with 24 bases sitting between them. CDR1 and CDR2 from the germline V gene are MNHEY and SMNVEV (reference sequence). CDR3 length: 18 residues. The CDR3 DNA is TGTGCCAGCAGCCCGAAGCCCCCAGCCGGTGGGAGCTCCTACGAGCAGTACTTC. This codes for CASSPKPPAGGSSYEQYF.

The table lists this clonotype with a few counts. V is TRBV12-3 or TRBV12-4 and J is TRBJ2-6, with 7 bases lining up with TRBD1. The CDR3 extends over 15 amino acids. Trimming took 10 bases from V and 2 from J; bases not matched to a gene: 8. CDR3: CATRSDRAGANVLTF. Written as DNA, the CDR3 is TGTGCCACCCGATCCGACAGGGCTGGGGCCAACGTCCTGACTTTC.

J is TRBJ1-2 and V is TRBV7-2; no clear D gene. Looked up from germline, CDR1 is SGHTA and CDR2 is FQGNSA. The V end was cut by 5 bases, the J end by 4 bases, with 17 bases between. The length of the CDR3 is 15 residues. The CDR3 coding sequence is TGTGCCAGCAGCCAAGCCATCGGAAACCGCTATGGCTACACCTTC. Its protein product is CASSQAIGNRYGYTF.

The J gene is TRBJ2-6, the V gene TRBV6-2 or TRBV6-3; D not certain. There are 18 residues in the CDR3. Germline V gene sequence: CDR1 MNHEY, CDR2 SVGEGT. The V gene lost 5 bases and the J gene lost 2 bases, with 19 bases spanning the gap. DNA for the CDR3: TGTGCCAGCAGTCGTTTCTCCCAGGCACAGACTGGGGCCAACGTCCTGACTTTC. Encoded protein: CASSRFSQAQTGANVLTF.

V gene TRBV11-2 combines with J gene TRBJ1-2; 8 bases fit TRBD1. The junction had 5 bases not matched to a gene; V was cut back by 5 bases and J by 12 bases. This CDR3 spans 11 amino acids. Germline CDR1 SGHAT, CDR2 FQNNGV. The CDR3 is CASSPGTGHTF. CDR3 bases: TGTGCCAGCAGCCCCGGGACAGGCCACACCTTC.

The J gene is TRBJ2-1, the V gene TRBV6-6, with 9 bases that match TRBD2. Germline V gene data show CDR1 as MNHNY and CDR2 as SVGAGI (reference sequence). V lost 8 bases, J lost 12 bases, and 23 bases stayed unmatched. The CDR3 is 17 residues long. The CDR3 region is CASGKAGGPSPNVGQFF. For the CDR3, the DNA is TGTGCCAGCGGTAAGGCGGGGGGGCCCTCTCCTAATGTCGGGCAGTTCTTC.

This rearrangement joins TRBV20-1 to TRBJ2-1; D tentatively reads TRBD1 or TRBD2 (5 bases each). The CDR3 is made up of 14 amino acids. Trimming stripped 3 bases from V and 0 bases from J, with 9 bases between. Germline assignment: CDR1 DFQATT and CDR2 SNEGSKA (reference sequence). The CDR3 DNA is TGCAGTGCTAGGGGGACCCTCTCCTACAATGAGCAGTTCTTC. It encodes CSARGTLSYNEQFF.

The CDR3 DNA follows: TGTGCCAGCACCATCGGTGGGGAGCAGTTCTTC. Residues: CASTIGGEQFF. The V gene is TRBV28, the J gene TRBJ2-1; D ambiguous. The CDR3 has 11 residues. Germline V lookup: CDR1 MDHEN, CDR2 SYDVKM. V dropped 7 bases and J dropped 10 bases, with 11 bases sitting between them.

This clonotype was observed a handful of times. The CDR3 reads CASGLAGNRETQYF. The CDR3 DNA sequence: TGTGCCAGCGGGCTAGCGGGAAACCGTGAGACCCAGTACTTC. J is TRBJ2-5 and V is TRBV27, with 9 bases identical to TRBD2. The length of the CDR3 is 14 residues. Trimming at V came to 8 bases and at J to 5 bases, leaving 9 bases not matched to a gene. The germline V gene encodes CDR1 MNHEY and CDR2 SMNVEV (reference sequence).

This chain links TRBV20-1 with TRBJ2-1; D not certain. The germline V gene encodes CDR1 DFQATT and CDR2 SNEGSKA (reference sequence). Trimming removed 3 bases from V and 5 bases from J, with 14 bases in between. The CDR3 totals 14 residues. The CDR3 DNA sequence: TGCAGTGCTAGTTGGGCGGCCGAGAACAATGAGCAGTTCTTC. As protein: CSASWAAENNEQFF.

The chain couples TRBV7-2 to TRBJ2-1; the D gene is possibly TRBD1 (5 bases). The CDR3 sequence is 16 residues long. Germline lookup yields CDR1 SGHTA and CDR2 FQGNSA. The V end was cut by 1 base, the J end by 6 bases, with 16 bases between. CDR3 region: CASSLVWGLVTNEQFF. CDR3 nucleotide sequence: TGTGCCAGCAGCTTAGTTTGGGGCTTAGTAACCAATGAGCAGTTCTTC. The full variable domain, with the rest looked up from reference TRBV7-2 and TRBJ2-1, is GAGVSQSPSNKVTEKGKDVELRCDPISGHTALYWYRQSLGQGLEFLIYFQGNSAPDKSGLPSDRFSAERTGGSVSTLTIQRTQQEDSAVYLCASSLVWGLVTNEQFFGPGTRLTVL.

This clonotype was counted a few times. The J gene is TRBJ2-5, the V gene TRBV28, with D maybe TRBD2 (6 bases). The CDR3 is made up of 15 amino acids. Germline V lookup: CDR1 MDHEN, CDR2 SYDVKM. V was pared by 6 bases and J by 1 base, with 15 bases between. CDR3 coding DNA: TGTGCCAGCAGGGGACTCACGGACCTCCAAGAGACCCAGTACTTC. This translates into CASRGLTDLQETQYF.

This clonotype was picked up a small number of times. The CDR3 nucleotides read TGCGCCAGCAGTTCTGACGGGGGCTCCTACAATGAGCAGTTCTTC. It codes for CASSSDGGSYNEQFF. This rearrangement joins TRBV5-1 to TRBJ2-1, with D possibly being TRBD2 (6 bases). CDR3 length: 15 amino acids. Per germline, CDR1 SGHRS and CDR2 YFSETQ. Deletions cut 5 bases from V and 0 bases from J, with 12 bases between.

J is TRBJ1-1 and V is TRBV6-1; D call uncertain. Per the germline V gene, CDR1 is MNHNS and CDR2 is SASEGT. The length of the CDR3 is 15 residues. V lost 5 bases to trimming and J lost 5 bases, with 18 bases between them. The CDR3 protein is CASSPREAGGTEAFF. As DNA, the CDR3 is TGTGCCAGCAGTCCACGGGAAGCTGGAGGAACTGAAGCTTTCTTT.

V and J are TRBV12-3 or TRBV12-4 and TRBJ2-5, with 7 nucleotides matching TRBD1. The CDR3 runs to 17 residues. Trimming cost V 2 bases and J 5 bases; bases outside gene matches: 14. As DNA, the CDR3 is TGTGCCAGCAGTTTACGAACTCCGGGACAGCCGCGTGAGACCCAGTACTTC. This encodes CASSLRTPGQPRETQYF.